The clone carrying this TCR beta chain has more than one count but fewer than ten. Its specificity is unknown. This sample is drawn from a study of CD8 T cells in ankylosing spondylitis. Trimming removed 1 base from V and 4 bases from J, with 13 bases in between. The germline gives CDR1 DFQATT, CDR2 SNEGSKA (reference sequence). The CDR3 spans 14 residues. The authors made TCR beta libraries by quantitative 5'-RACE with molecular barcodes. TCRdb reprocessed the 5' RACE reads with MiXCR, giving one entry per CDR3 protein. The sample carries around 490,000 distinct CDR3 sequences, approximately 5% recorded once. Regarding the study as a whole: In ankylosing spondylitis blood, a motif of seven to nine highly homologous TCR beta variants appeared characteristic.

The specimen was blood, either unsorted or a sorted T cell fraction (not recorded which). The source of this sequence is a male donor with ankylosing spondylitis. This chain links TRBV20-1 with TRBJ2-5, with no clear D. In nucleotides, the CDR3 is TGCAGTGCTAGAGCCCTCCCACATGGAGAGACCCAGTACTTC. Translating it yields CSARALPHGETQYF.